This T cell receptor (beta chain) was recorded in a study of blood T cells in healthy people across ages. With a J-beta primer mix and a sample-barcoded 5' primer, a second PCR ran roughly 6 to 12 cycles. The template-switch adaptor, which had 12 random nucleotides, put a tag on each cDNA molecule. Each CDR3 protein is one row after TCRdb ran MiXCR on the 5' RACE reads. This table has 1.5 million to 2 million distinct CDR3 sequences, approximately 28% appearing once. A minimum of 5.5 micrograms of total RNA was extracted per sample. This CDR3 is 18 amino acids long. Notes on this clonotype: An end of the junction differs from the germline gene, which may be a read error.

The rearrangement links TRBV12-3 or TRBV12-4 to TRBJ2-3; perhaps D is TRBD1 or TRBD2 (5 bases each). The TCR sequence derives from a woman under 40 in good health. The specimen sequenced was blood. The DNA of the CDR3 is TGTGTCAGCAGGGACCAACAGGATATAGCCTCAAGCACAGATACGCAGTATTTT. Encoded protein: CVSRDQQDIASSTDTQYF.